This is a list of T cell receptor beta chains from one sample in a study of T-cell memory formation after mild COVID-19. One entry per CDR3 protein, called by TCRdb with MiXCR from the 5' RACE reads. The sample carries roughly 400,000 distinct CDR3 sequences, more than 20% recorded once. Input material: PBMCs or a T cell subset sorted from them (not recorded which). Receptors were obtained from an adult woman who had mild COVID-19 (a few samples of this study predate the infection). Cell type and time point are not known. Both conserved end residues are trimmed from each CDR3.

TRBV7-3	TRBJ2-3	ASSATGRTDTQY
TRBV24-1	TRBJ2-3	ATSDGWTQPTDTQY
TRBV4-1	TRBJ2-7	ASSLGPLNEQY
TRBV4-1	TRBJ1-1	ASSQAPGDTEAF
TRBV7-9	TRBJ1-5	ASSGGRGQPQH
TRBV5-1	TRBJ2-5	ASRGGATVQETQY
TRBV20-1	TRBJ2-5	SANRPGQGETQY
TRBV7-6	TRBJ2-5	ASSLLEETQY
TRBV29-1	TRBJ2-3	SVGGDFTDTQY
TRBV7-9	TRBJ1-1	ATEGGAALNTEAF
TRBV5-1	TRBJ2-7	ASSSSGISSYEQY
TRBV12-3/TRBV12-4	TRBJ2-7	ASSLKDEQY
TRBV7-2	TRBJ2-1	ASSLLHNEQF
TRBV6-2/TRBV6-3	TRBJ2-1	ASSYSPRYGQGLYNEQF
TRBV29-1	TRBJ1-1	SVVRGTGLNTEAF
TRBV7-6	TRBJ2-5	ASSSGRGEETQY
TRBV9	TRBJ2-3	ASSVGSSGGSTDTQY
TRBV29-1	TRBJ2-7	SVGAGTGAYEQY
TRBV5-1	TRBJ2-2	ASSLIGDTGELF
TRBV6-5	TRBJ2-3	ASSYSAGGPTDTQY
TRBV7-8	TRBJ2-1	ASSSEGRVNEQF
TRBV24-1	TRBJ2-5	ATSDSGTVEETQY
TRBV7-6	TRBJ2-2	ASSLYREAGELF
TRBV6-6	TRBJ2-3	ASNPRGQGRADTQY
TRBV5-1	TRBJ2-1	ASRPRHRLDEQF
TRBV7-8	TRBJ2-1	ASSFADPNEQF
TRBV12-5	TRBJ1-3	ASGVGTVSGNTIY
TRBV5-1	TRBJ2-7	ASSSTNEQY
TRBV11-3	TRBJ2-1	ASSITRGAYNEQF
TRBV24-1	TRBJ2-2	ATSDTTSWELF
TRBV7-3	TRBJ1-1	ASSSYLNTEAF
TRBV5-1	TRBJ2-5	ASSLSGTSGQETQY
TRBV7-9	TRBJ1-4	ASTHKYNNEKLF
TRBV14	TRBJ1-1	ASSHPFQGAEAF
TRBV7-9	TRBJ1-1	ASSPSWGRGVSTTEAF
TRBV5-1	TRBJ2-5	ASSSIRSPAGETQY
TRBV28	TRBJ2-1	ASSLLWTSGDNEQF
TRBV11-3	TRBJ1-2	ASSSALGTTRSNYGYT
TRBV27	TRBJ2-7	ASSLRGQGSYEQY
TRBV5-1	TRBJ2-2	ASSLAVTGPTGELF
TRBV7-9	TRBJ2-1	ASSLASGGIFNEQF
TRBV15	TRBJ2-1	ATASGGSKYEQF